The T cell receptor (beta chain) described here comes from a study of T cell repertoires in cytomegalovirus infection (dated by TCRdb to about 2019). Regarding the complete study: Recently identified HLA-C-restricted CMV epitopes, whose presentation resists viral immunomodulation, were targeted by peptide stimulations together with well-studied HLA-B-restricted epitopes. Donor HLA type was relevant to the analysis, because carriage of CMV infection together with the matching HLA type was indicated by public TCR beta signatures.

Interpreted using the paper, the treatment or condition label stands for: in vitro stimulation with specific CMV peptide epitopes to enrich CMV-specific T cells. The reads were generated on an Illumina HiSeq 1500. TCRdb reworked the public reads: Q25 trimming with fastp, MiXCR clone assembly, productive beta chains retained. Rows with one shared CDR3 protein collapse into an entry with the most common genes and DNA. This sample gives about 920,000 distinct CDR3 sequences in total; roughly 30% of them show up just once. The ten largest clones add up to 13% of the sample. CDR1 and CDR2 (SEHNR, FQNEAQ) derive from the germline V gene (reference sequence). Deletion took 5 bases off V and 0 bases off J, with a span of 16 bases between the germline ends. The CDR3 measures 16 amino acids from cysteine to phenylalanine. The DNA shown is the 48-base CDR3, in frame from base 1. This clonotype appeared a few times. The antigen it recognizes is unknown. The sample holds no much larger clone one base away, and base qualities are not on file.

Results and caveats for the whole study, not just this receptor: The ex vivo response was dominated by HLA-C-restricted CMV-specific TCR beta clonotypes, which also provided the single most frequent clonotype in two of eight donors. In both this cohort and an independent roughly 350-donor cohort, the cumulative frequency of public TCR beta family members distinguished carriers of CMV infection plus the relevant HLA type.

The rearranged segments are TRBV7-9 and TRBJ1-1; a weak D assignment points to TRBD1 (6 bases agree). The receptor was derived from a human donor in good health (CMV status not recorded). Some clones in this sample may be carry-over from other donors' samples. The specimen comprised cultured CD8+ T cells from PBMCs, sampled from culture after CMV antigen stimulation. The CDR3 sequence is CASSPPWGALNTEAFF. The DNA reads as follows: TGTGCCAGCAGCCCCCCCTGGGGGGCCCTGAACACTGAAGCTTTCTTT.